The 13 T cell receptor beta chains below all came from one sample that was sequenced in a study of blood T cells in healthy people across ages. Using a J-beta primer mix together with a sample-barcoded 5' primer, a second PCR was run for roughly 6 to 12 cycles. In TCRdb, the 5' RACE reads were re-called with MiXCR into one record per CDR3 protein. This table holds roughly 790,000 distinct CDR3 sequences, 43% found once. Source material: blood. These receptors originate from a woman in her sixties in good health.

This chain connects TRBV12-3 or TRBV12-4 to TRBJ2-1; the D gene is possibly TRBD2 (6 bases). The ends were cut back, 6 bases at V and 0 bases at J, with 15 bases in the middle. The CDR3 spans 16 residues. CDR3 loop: CASSRTNPSSYNEQFF. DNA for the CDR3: TGTGCCAGCAGCCGGACTAACCCTAGCTCCTACAATGAGCAGTTCTTC.

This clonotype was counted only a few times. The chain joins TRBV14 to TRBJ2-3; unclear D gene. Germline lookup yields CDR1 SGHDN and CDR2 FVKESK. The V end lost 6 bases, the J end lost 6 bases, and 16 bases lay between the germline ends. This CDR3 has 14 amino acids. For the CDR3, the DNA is TGTGCCAGCAGTAGGCGGCCCATGGGGGATACGCAGTATTTT. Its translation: CASSRRPMGDTQYF.

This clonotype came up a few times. Written as DNA, the CDR3 is TGTGCCAGCAGCTTCACTACAGGGAGGACATCCTACGAGCAGTACTTC. It yields the protein CASSFTTGRTSYEQYF. This chain connects TRBV7-2 to TRBJ2-7; D tentatively reads TRBD1 or TRBD2 (6 bases each). In germline, CDR1 is SGHTA, CDR2 FQGNSA. The CDR3 contains 16 residues. V lost 3 bases, J lost 1 base, and 16 bases lay in between.

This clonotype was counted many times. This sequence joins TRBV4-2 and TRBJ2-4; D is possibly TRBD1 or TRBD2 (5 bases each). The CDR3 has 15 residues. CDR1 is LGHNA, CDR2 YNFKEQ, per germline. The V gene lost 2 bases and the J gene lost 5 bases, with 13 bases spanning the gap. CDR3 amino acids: CASSQSDGDQNIQYF. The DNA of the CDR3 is TGTGCCAGCAGCCAATCGGACGGGGACCAAAACATTCAGTACTTC.

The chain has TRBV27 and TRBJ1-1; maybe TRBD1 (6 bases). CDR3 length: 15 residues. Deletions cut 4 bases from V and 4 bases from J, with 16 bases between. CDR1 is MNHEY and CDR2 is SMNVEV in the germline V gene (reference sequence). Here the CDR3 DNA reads TGTGCCAGCAGTTACCTCCGGGGGCCGAGCACTGAAGCTTTCTTT. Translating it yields CASSYLRGPSTEAFF.

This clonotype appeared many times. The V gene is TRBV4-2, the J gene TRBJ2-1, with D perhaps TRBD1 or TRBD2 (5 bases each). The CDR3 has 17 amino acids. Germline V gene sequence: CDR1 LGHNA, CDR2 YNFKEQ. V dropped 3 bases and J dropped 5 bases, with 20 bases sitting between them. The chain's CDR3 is CASSQGRLLGVHNEQFF. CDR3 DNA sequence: TGTGCCAGCAGCCAGGGACGACTCCTGGGGGTTCACAATGAGCAGTTCTTC.

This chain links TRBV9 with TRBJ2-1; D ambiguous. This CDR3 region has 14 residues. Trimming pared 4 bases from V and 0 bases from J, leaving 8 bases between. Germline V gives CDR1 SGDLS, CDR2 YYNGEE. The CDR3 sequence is CASSFRVSYNEQFF. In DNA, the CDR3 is TGTGCCAGCAGCTTTAGGGTCTCCTACAATGAGCAGTTCTTC.

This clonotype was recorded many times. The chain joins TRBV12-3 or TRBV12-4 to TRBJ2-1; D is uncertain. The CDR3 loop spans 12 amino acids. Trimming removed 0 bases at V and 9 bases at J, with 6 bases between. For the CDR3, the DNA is TGTGCCAGCAGTTTAGCGATCGGTGAGCAGTTCTTC. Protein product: CASSLAIGEQFF.

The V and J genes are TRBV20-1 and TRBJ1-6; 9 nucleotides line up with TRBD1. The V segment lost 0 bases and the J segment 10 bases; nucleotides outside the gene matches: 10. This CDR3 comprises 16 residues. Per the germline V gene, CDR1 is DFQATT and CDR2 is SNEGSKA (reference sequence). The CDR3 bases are TGCAGTGCTAGAGAGGGGAGACAGGGGGTCGACTCACCCCTCCACTTT. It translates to CSAREGRQGVDSPLHF.

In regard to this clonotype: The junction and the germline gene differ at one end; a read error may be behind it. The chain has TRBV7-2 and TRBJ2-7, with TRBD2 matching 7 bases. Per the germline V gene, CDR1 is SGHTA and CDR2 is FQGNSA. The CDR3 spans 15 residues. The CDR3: CSSSLGLAEPYEQYF. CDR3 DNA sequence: TGTTCCAGCAGCTTAGGGCTAGCGGAACCTTACGAGCAGTACTTC.

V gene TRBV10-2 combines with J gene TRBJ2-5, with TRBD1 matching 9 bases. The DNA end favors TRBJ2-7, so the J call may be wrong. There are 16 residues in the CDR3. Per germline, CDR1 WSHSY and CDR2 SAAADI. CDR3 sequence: CASSLKLGQGAYEQYF. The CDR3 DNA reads TGCGCCAGCAGTCTTAAACTGGGACAGGGAGCCTACGAGCAGTACTTC.

Here the CDR3 reads CASSVGTSGRAGGELFF. The CDR3 nucleotides are TGTGCCAGCAGCGTGGGGACTAGCGGGAGGGCCGGCGGGGAGCTGTTTTTT. The chain joins TRBV9 to TRBJ2-2; 16 bases are shared with TRBD2. Per germline, CDR1 SGDLS and CDR2 YYNGEE. This CDR3 spans 17 amino acids. V lost 2 bases, J lost 7 bases, and 5 bases stayed unmatched.

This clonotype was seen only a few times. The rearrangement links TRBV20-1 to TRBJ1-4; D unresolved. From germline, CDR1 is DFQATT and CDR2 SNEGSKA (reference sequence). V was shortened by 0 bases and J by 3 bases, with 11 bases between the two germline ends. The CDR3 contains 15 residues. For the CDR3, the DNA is TGCAGTGCTAGAGATCGTCGGGGTCCTAATGAAAAACTGTTTTTT. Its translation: CSARDRRGPNEKLFF.